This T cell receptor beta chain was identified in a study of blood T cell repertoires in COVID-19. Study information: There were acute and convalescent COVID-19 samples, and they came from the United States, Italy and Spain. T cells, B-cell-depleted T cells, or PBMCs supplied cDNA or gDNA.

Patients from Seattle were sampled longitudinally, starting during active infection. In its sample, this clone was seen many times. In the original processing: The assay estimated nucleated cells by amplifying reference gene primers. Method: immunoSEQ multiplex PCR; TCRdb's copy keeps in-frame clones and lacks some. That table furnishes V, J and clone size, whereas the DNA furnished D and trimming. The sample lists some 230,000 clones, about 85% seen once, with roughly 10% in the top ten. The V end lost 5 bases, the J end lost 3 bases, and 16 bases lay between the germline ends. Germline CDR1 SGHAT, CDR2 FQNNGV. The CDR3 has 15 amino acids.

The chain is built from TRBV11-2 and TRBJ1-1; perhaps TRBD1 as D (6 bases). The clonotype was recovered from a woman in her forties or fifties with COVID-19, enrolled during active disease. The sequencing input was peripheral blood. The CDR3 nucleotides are TGTGCCAGCAGCCCTCCGGGACAAGAGGACACTGAAGCTTTCTTT. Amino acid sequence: CASSPPGQEDTEAFF.